The present T cell receptor (beta chain) was sequenced within a study of tissue T cells after allogeneic stem cell transplantation. Trimming took 5 bases from V and 2 from J, leaving 10 bases between them. CDR3 length: 13 residues. Germline V lookup: CDR1 MNHEY, CDR2 SVGEGT. This table comes from immunoSEQ multiplex PCR, and its TCRdb copy is limited to in-frame clones, with some not included. The sample records approximately 30,000 clones, 85% to 90% being singletons. The TCR was taken from a woman between 18 and 49 years old who later had graft-versus-host disease after an allogeneic stem cell transplant. This rearrangement joins TRBV6-2 or TRBV6-3 to TRBJ2-7; D is perhaps TRBD1 (6 bases). The source material was blood, sampled before transplantation. This CDR3 reads CASSTGTTYEQYF. The CDR3 DNA is TGTGCCAGCAGTACCGGGACAACCTACGAGCAGTACTTC.